The 32 T cell receptor beta chains below were found in one sample sequenced in a study of blood T cell repertoires in COVID-19. TCRdb's table, derived via immunoSEQ multiplex PCR, lists solely in-frame clones and lacks some. In the table there are hundreds of thousands of clones, approximately 78% of which are singletons. The sample comprised PBMCs or T cells enriched from blood (not recorded which). The receptors were gathered from a man aged 40-55 years who had been exposed to COVID-19.

This clone was observed a few times. V usage is TRBV7-2 and J usage is TRBJ2-7; 8 bases align to TRBD2. The ends lost 9 bases at V and 5 bases at J; junction bases unmatched: 15. Looked up from germline, CDR1 is SGHTA and CDR2 is FQGNSA. CDR3 length: 15 amino acids. CDR3: CARERYAGGSHEQYF. The CDR3 nucleotides are TGTGCCAGAGAACGCTATGCGGGAGGTTCCCACGAGCAGTACTTC.

Only a few counts were recorded for this clone. V is TRBV10-1 and J is TRBJ2-7; 9 nucleotides line up with TRBD1. The CDR3 spans 13 residues. V lost 3 bases to trimming and J lost 5 bases; unmatched junction nucleotides: 2. The germline CDR1 and CDR2 sequences are WNHNN and SYGVQD (reference sequence). The CDR3 is CASSETGGDEQYF. The CDR3 DNA is TGCGCCAGCAGTGAAACAGGGGGCGACGAGCAGTACTTC.

V is TRBV5-1 and J is TRBJ2-2; weak D call: TRBD2 (5 bases). CDR3 size: 16 residues. CDR1 and CDR2 from the germline V gene are SGHRS and YFSETQ. The ends were cut back, 4 bases at V and 1 base at J, with 14 bases in the middle. CDR3 region: CASSRRPGLNTGELFF. The CDR3 nucleotides read TGCGCCAGCAGCCGGAGGCCCGGGTTGAACACCGGGGAGCTGTTTTTT.

The V and J genes are TRBV19 and TRBJ2-7, with TRBD1 matching over 7 bases. CDR1 and CDR2 (germline): LNHDA, SQIVND (reference sequence). The CDR3 contains 13 residues. The J segment lost 6 bases and the V segment lost 8 bases, leaving 10 bases of the junction unmatched. This chain's CDR3 is CASEAGTVGEQYF. CDR3 DNA: TGTGCCAGTGAAGCCGGGACAGTGGGCGAGCAGTACTTC. Together with reference TRBV19 and TRBJ2-7, the CDR3 gives the full variable domain: DGGITQSPKYLFRKEGQNVTLSCEQNLNHDAMYWYRQDPGQGLRLIYYSQIVNDFQKGDIAEGYSVSREKKESFPLTVTSAQKNPTAFYLCASEAGTVGEQYFGPGTRLTVT.

The J gene is TRBJ2-7, the V gene TRBV25-1; 8 bases map to TRBD1. V trimming: 4 bases; J trimming: 3 bases; junction bases outside the gene matches: 5. This CDR3 contains 14 residues. Germline-derived CDR1 and CDR2 are MGHDK and SYGVNS. The DNA for the CDR3 is TGTGCCAGCAGTGGGACAGGGAGTCTCTACGAGCAGTACTTC. Residues: CASSGTGSLYEQYF.

The chain carries TRBV5-6 and TRBJ1-1; a weak D match, TRBD1 (6 bases). The germline V and J ends were trimmed by 2 bases and 6 bases, with 14 bases remaining between them. This CDR3 is built from 14 residues. Germline assignment: CDR1 SGHDT and CDR2 YYEEEE. The DNA for the CDR3 is TGTGCCAGCAGCTTACAGGGTCTTCAGTCTGAAGCTTTCTTT. Protein: CASSLQGLQSEAFF.

V and J are TRBV5-1 and TRBJ2-1, with TRBD1 identical over 7 bases. The CDR3 sequence is 15 residues long. Trimming at V came to 0 bases and at J to 7 bases, leaving 7 bases not matched to a gene. Per germline, CDR1 SGHRS and CDR2 YFSETQ. CDR3 amino acids: CASSLGREQGNEQFF. CDR3 coding DNA: TGCGCCAGCAGCTTGGGCCGGGAACAGGGGAATGAGCAGTTCTTC.

The genes are TRBV6-6 and TRBJ2-7, with D perhaps matching TRBD1 (5 bases). The CDR3 length is 12 residues. Trimming stripped 9 bases from V and 4 bases from J, with 13 bases between. Germline CDR1 MNHNY, CDR2 SVGAGI (reference sequence). The CDR3 nucleotides are TGTGCCAGTAAACAGGATAGTTACGAGCAGTACTTC. The encoded protein is CASKQDSYEQYF.

The chain joins TRBV30 to TRBJ2-2; D perhaps matches TRBD2 (5 bases). Trimming removed 1 base from V and 6 bases from J, with 9 bases in between. Germline CDR1 reads GTSNPN; CDR2 reads SVGIG (reference sequence). This CDR3 is built from 13 residues. The CDR3 DNA reads TGTGCCTGGAGTGGGGCGGGCCCCGGGGAGCTGTTTTTT. It yields the protein CAWSGAGPGELFF.

The chain uses TRBV7-9 and TRBJ1-1; TRBD1 aligns across 7 bases. The CDR3 has 15 amino acids. J gave up 1 base and V 1 base, and 3 bases lay outside the gene matches. In germline, CDR1 is SEHNR, CDR2 FQNEAQ (reference sequence). Here the CDR3 DNA reads TGTGCCAGCAGCTTAGGGTGGGACAGGAACACTGAAGCTTTCTTT. It translates to CASSLGWDRNTEAFF. The full variable domain, its missing parts supplied by reference TRBV7-9 and TRBJ1-1, is DTGVSQNPRHKITKRGQNVTFRCDPISEHNRLYWYRQTLGQGPEFLTYFQNEAQLEKSRLLSDRFSAERPKGSFSTLEIQRTEQGDSAMYLCASSLGWDRNTEAFFGQGTRLTVV.

A single count supports this clone. The chain joins TRBV19 to TRBJ1-5; TRBD1 is a possible D gene (6 bases). The CDR3 contains 16 residues. Trimming took off 8 bases at V and 4 bases at J, with 21 bases between the two ends. The germline gives CDR1 LNHDA, CDR2 SQIVND (reference sequence). This CDR3 reads CASHFGYRQGNQPQHF. As DNA, the CDR3 is TGTGCCAGTCATTTTGGGTACCGGCAGGGGAATCAGCCCCAGCATTTT.

CDR3 sequence (DNA): TGCAGCGTTGTGCTAGCGGGATCCCCGAGCAAAAACATTCAGTACTTC. Protein: CSVVLAGSPSKNIQYF. V is TRBV29-1 and J is TRBJ2-4; 9 bases agree with TRBD2. Germline V CDR1 and CDR2: SQVTM, ANQGSEA. CDR3 length equals 16 residues. The trim removed 4 bases at V and 3 bases at J, leaving 10 bases unmatched.

A single count supports this clone. This rearrangement joins TRBV6-5 to TRBJ2-1; 7 nucleotides align to TRBD1. The V gene's germline CDR1 is MNHEY and CDR2 SVGAGI. This CDR3 is 14 amino acids long. V shed 6 bases and J 6 bases; nucleotides not matched to a gene: 8. The chain's CDR3 is CASSADRTGNEQFF. The CDR3 nucleotides read TGTGCCAGCAGCGCGGACAGGACGGGCAATGAGCAGTTCTTC.

V usage is TRBV6-5 and J usage is TRBJ1-6; tentatively, D is TRBD1 (6 bases). Trimming stripped 5 bases from V and 7 bases from J, with 15 bases between. The CDR3 has 15 residues. Germline V gene lookup returns CDR1 MNHEY and CDR2 SVGAGI. Here the CDR3 DNA reads TGTGCCAGCAGTCCCCTGGGGGGGCCAAATTCACCCCTCCACTTT. This sequence encodes CASSPLGGPNSPLHF.

This clone was observed a handful of times. This sequence joins TRBV9 and TRBJ1-4; no clear D. The CDR3 extends over 14 amino acids. The germline V gene encodes CDR1 SGDLS and CDR2 YYNGEE. V lost 3 bases and J lost 0, with 6 bases in between. The CDR3: CASSGQTTNEKLFF. CDR3 in DNA: TGTGCCAGCAGCGGACAAACAACTAATGAAAAACTGTTTTTT.

The V and J genes are TRBV5-1 and TRBJ1-3, with 7 bases identical to TRBD1. This CDR3 has 14 amino acids. Germline V gene lookup returns CDR1 SGHRS and CDR2 YFSETQ. V dropped 6 bases and J dropped 4; count of bases not matched to a gene: 7. CDR3 bases: TGCGCCAGCACCCCCGGGACAGTGGGAAACACCATATATTTT. Translating it yields CASTPGTVGNTIYF.

This sequence joins TRBV7-9 and TRBJ1-3, with 10 bases that match TRBD1. Germline-derived CDR1 and CDR2 are SEHNR and FQNEAQ (reference sequence). The CDR3 has 16 amino acids. Trimming cost V 1 base and J 4 bases; bases outside gene matches: 4. This CDR3 is CASSLDGTGAGNTIYF. The CDR3 DNA reads TGTGCCAGCAGCTTAGATGGGACAGGGGCCGGAAACACCATATATTTT.

The chain combines TRBV9 with TRBJ1-1; tentative D call: TRBD1 (6 bases). CDR3 length: 14 amino acids. The V gene lost 4 bases and the J gene lost 7 bases, with 17 bases spanning the gap. In germline, CDR1 is SGDLS, CDR2 YYNGEE. The CDR3 region is CASSPLGGAGEAFF. In DNA form, the CDR3 reads TGTGCCAGCAGCCCACTGGGGGGGGCCGGTGAAGCTTTCTTT.

The chain uses TRBV6-5 and TRBJ2-1, with TRBD2 as a possible D gene (7 bases). CDR3 length: 12 amino acids. Germline V gene lookup returns CDR1 MNHEY and CDR2 SVGAGI. V shed 8 bases and J shed 10 bases, with 15 bases lying between them. CDR3 loop: CASGGGVREQFF. The CDR3 coding sequence is TGTGCCAGCGGAGGGGGGGTAAGGGAGCAGTTCTTC.

The V and J genes are TRBV12-5 and TRBJ1-4, with 9 bases lining up with TRBD1. Germline assignment: CDR1 LGHNT and CDR2 FRNRAP. After removal of 2 bases from V and 4 bases from J, the junction contained 14 bases not matched to a gene. The CDR3 is made up of 19 amino acids. The CDR3 protein is CASGLILQGALVGNEKLFF. The CDR3 bases are TGTGCTAGTGGTTTGATCCTACAGGGGGCCTTAGTCGGTAATGAAAAACTGTTTTTT. Variable domain in full (rest from reference TRBV12-5 and TRBJ1-4): DARVTQTPRHKVTEMGQEVTMRCQPILGHNTVFWYRQTMMQGLELLAYFRNRAPLDDSGMPKDRFSAEMPDATLATLKIQPSEPRDSAVYFCASGLILQGALVGNEKLFFGSGTQLSVL.

The V and J genes are TRBV4-2 and TRBJ2-5, with unresolved D. V dropped 6 bases and J dropped 5 bases, with 13 bases sitting between them. Germline V lookup: CDR1 LGHNA, CDR2 YNFKEQ. There are 13 residues in the CDR3. The CDR3 loop reads CASSAEEWETQYF. CDR3 sequence (DNA): TGTGCCAGCAGTGCCGAGGAATGGGAGACCCAGTACTTC.

The chain carries TRBV12-3 or TRBV12-4 and TRBJ2-1; D uncertain. The CDR3 has 12 amino acids. The V end was cut by 6 bases, the J end by 10 bases, with 13 bases between. CDR3 sequence (DNA): TGTGCCAGCAGACCCCGTGCGGTAGAGCAGTTCTTC. It translates to CASRPRAVEQFF.

This clone was detected a few times. V usage is TRBV30 and J usage is TRBJ2-2; D is possibly TRBD1 (7 bases). Germline loops: CDR1 GTSNPN, CDR2 SVGIG (reference sequence). V gave up 4 bases and J gave up 4 bases, with 16 bases separating them. The CDR3 totals 15 residues. This CDR3 reads CAWMWQGGSTGELFF. The CDR3 nucleotides read TGTGCCTGGATGTGGCAGGGGGGAAGCACCGGGGAGCTGTTTTTT.

The chain links TRBV18 to TRBJ1-5, with no clear D. V was clipped by 3 bases and J by 1 base, with 13 bases between them. The CDR3 spans 16 residues. Germline V gene data show CDR1 as KGHSH and CDR2 as LQKENI. As DNA, the CDR3 is TGTGCCAGCTCACCCGCAGGTACTCGCAGCAATCAGCCCCAGCATTTT. Translation: CASSPAGTRSNQPQHF.

This clone occurred once. The CDR3 loop is CASSLSPLQGLVGYTF. For the CDR3, the DNA is TGTGCCAGCAGCTTGTCCCCCTTGCAGGGTTTGGTTGGCTACACCTTC. The genes are TRBV5-4 and TRBJ1-2; a weak D match, TRBD1 (5 bases). The CDR3 runs to 16 residues. Germline lookup yields CDR1 SGHNT and CDR2 YYREEE (reference sequence). V was trimmed by 1 base and J by 7 bases, leaving 20 bases between them.

V is TRBV3-1 (or the pseudogene TRBV3-2) and J is TRBJ1-4; the match to TRBD1 covers 7 bases. Germline V lookup: CDR1 LGHDT, CDR2 YNNKEL (reference sequence). This CDR3 has 15 residues. Trimming at V came to 6 bases and at J to 7 bases, leaving 11 bases not matched to a gene. The CDR3 DNA reads TGTGCCAGCAGACGAACAGGGACAGCTCTTGAAAAACTGTTTTTT. Amino acid sequence: CASRRTGTALEKLFF.

V and J are TRBV5-1 and TRBJ2-5, with 9 bases identical to TRBD1. The CDR3 is made up of 14 amino acids. In germline, CDR1 is SGHRS, CDR2 YFSETQ. Trimming removed 3 bases from V and 5 bases from J; junction bases left unmatched: 5. DNA of the CDR3: TGCGCCAGCAGCTCCGGGACAGGGCTGGAGACCCAGTACTTC. Amino acids: CASSSGTGLETQYF. The variable domain in full, completed from reference TRBV5-1 and TRBJ2-5, reads KAGVTQTPRYLIKTRGQQVTLSCSPISGHRSVSWYQQTPGQGLQFLFEYFSETQRNKGNFPGRFSGRQFSNSRSEMNVSTLELGDSALYLCASSSGTGLETQYFGPGTRLLVL.

The V and J genes are TRBV20-1 and TRBJ1-4; D is uncertain. Looked up from germline, CDR1 is DFQATT and CDR2 is SNEGSKA (reference sequence). The V gene lost 0 bases and the J gene lost 7 bases, with 3 bases spanning the gap. The length of the CDR3 is 11 residues. CDR3 sequence (DNA): TGCAGTGCTAGAGACGTTGAAAAACTGTTTTTT. Amino acids: CSARDVEKLFF.

In this sample, this clone turned up a few times. The chain uses TRBV3-1 (or the pseudogene TRBV3-2) and TRBJ2-2; possible D gene TRBD1, 5 bases. Trimming shortened V by 4 bases and J by 1 base, and 10 bases separated the two germline ends. Looked up from germline, CDR1 is LGHDT and CDR2 is YNNKEL (reference sequence). The CDR3 runs 15 residues. The CDR3, as DNA: TGTGCCAGCAGCCCGACAGTAGAGAACACCGGGGAGCTGTTTTTT. Its protein product is CASSPTVENTGELFF.

The gene calls are TRBV24-1 and TRBJ1-1; no clear D. The CDR3 covers 13 residues. In germline, CDR1 is KGHDR, CDR2 SFDVKD. The ends were cut back, 6 bases at V and 7 bases at J, with 14 bases in the middle. The CDR3 DNA reads TGTGCCACCAGTCCCATCACGGGAGGTGAAGCTTTCTTT. This encodes CATSPITGGEAFF.

The chain carries TRBV11-2 and TRBJ2-5; a weak D match, TRBD1 (6 bases). V lost 4 bases and J lost 1, with 13 bases in between. CDR3 length: 15 residues. Germline V gene lookup returns CDR1 SGHAT and CDR2 FQNNGV. The CDR3 nucleotides are TGTGCCAGCAGCTCGACGAGGGGGAGCCAAGAGACCCAGTACTTC. This translates into CASSSTRGSQETQYF.

J is TRBJ2-6 and V is TRBV19, with a tentative D call TRBD2 (6 bases). The V gene lost 4 bases and the J gene lost 2 bases, with 12 bases spanning the gap. CDR3 length: 16 residues. CDR1 and CDR2 (germline): LNHDA, SQIVND (reference sequence). CDR3 in DNA: TGTGCCAGTAGTAATTTCGGGAGTACTGGGGCCAACGTCCTGACTTTC. It specifies CASSNFGSTGANVLTF.